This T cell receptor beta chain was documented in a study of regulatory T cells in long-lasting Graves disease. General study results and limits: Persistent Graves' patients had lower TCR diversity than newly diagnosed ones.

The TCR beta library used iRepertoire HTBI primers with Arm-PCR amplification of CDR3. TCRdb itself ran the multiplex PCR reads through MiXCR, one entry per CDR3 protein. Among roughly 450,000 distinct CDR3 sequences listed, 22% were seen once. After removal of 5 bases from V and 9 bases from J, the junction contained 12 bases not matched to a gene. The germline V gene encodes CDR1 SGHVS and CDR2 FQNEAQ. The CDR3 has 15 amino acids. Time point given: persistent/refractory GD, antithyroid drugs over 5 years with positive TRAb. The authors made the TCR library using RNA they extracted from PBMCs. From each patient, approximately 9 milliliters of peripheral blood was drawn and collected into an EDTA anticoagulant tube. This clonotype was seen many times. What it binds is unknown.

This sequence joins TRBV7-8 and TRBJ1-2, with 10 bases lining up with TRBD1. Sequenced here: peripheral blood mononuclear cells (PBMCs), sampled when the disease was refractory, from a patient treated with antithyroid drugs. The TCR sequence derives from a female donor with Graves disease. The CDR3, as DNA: TGTGCCAGCAGCCGGGGGACAGGGGTCTCGCCGAGCTACACCTTC. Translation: CASSRGTGVSPSYTF. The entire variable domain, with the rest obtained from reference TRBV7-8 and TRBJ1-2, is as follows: GAGVSQSPRYKVAKRGQDVALRCDPISGHVSLFWYQQALGQGPEFLTYFQNEAQLDKSGLPSDRFFAERPEGSVSTLKIQRTQQEDSAVYLCASSRGTGVSPSYTFGSGTRLTVV.